The 18 T cell receptor beta chains reported below all come from one sample, sequenced in a study of T cells after yellow fever vaccination. Using its own MiXCR run on the 5' RACE reads, TCRdb lists one record per CDR3 protein. The sample lists about 550,000 distinct CDR3 sequences, under 25% occurring once. The input for sequencing was PBMCs, taken 15 days after the yellow fever booster vaccination. All receptors come from a man aged 25 to 40 who received the YFV17D yellow fever vaccine.

This clonotype was observed at least ten times. V gene TRBV7-9 combines with J gene TRBJ2-3; D is uncertain. Germline V gene sequence: CDR1 SEHNR, CDR2 FQNEAQ (reference sequence). The V gene lost 4 bases and the J gene lost 1 base, with 6 bases spanning the gap. This CDR3 comprises 13 residues. This CDR3 reads CASSSVGTDTQYF. In DNA, the CDR3 is TGTGCCAGCAGCTCTGTCGGCACAGATACGCAGTATTTT.

The genes are TRBV20-1 and TRBJ2-7; D remains ambiguous. V lost 2 bases, J lost 6 bases, and 14 bases lay in between. CDR1 is DFQATT and CDR2 is SNEGSKA in the germline V gene (reference sequence). This CDR3 region has 13 residues. CDR3 nucleotide sequence: TGCAGTGCTAGACCTTCCTTTGGGGTCGAGCAGTACTTC. This sequence encodes CSARPSFGVEQYF.

The V and J genes are TRBV5-6 and TRBJ2-2, with 8 bases lining up with TRBD2. Trimming took 4 bases from V and 5 from J; bases not matched to a gene: 7. The CDR3 length is 15 residues. Germline lookup yields CDR1 SGHDT and CDR2 YYEEEE. CDR3 DNA sequence: TGTGCCAGCAGCCGAGCGGGAGTTGGTACCGGGGAGCTGTTTTTT. The encoded protein is CASSRAGVGTGELFF.

The J gene is TRBJ2-7, the V gene TRBV7-9; 7 bases line up with TRBD1. Germline V gene sequence: CDR1 SEHNR, CDR2 FQNEAQ (reference sequence). The ends lost 9 bases at V and 4 bases at J; junction bases unmatched: 9. The CDR3 sequence is 13 residues long. The CDR3 coding sequence is TGTGCCAGTACGGGGCAGGGGGTTTACGAGCAGTACTTC. Translating gives CASTGQGVYEQYF. The variable domain in full, completed from reference TRBV7-9 and TRBJ2-7, reads DTGVSQNPRHKITKRGQNVTFRCDPISEHNRLYWYRQTLGQGPEFLTYFQNEAQLEKSRLLSDRFSAERPKGSFSTLEIQRTEQGDSAMYLCASTGQGVYEQYFGPGTRLTVT.

This clonotype was seen more than once but under ten times. The chain carries TRBV3-1 and TRBJ2-7, with D unclear. Germline V gene lookup returns CDR1 LGHDT and CDR2 YNNKEL (reference sequence). V was trimmed by 3 bases and J by 2 bases, leaving 8 bases between them. CDR3 length equals 13 residues. The CDR3 region has the DNA TGTGCCAGCAGCCAGGACGTTACCTACGAGCAGTACTTC. This encodes CASSQDVTYEQYF.

J is TRBJ2-5 and V is TRBV12-3 or TRBV12-4, with D perhaps TRBD2 (7 bases). The ends were cut back, 2 bases at V and 2 bases at J, with 15 bases in the middle. This CDR3 is built from 16 residues. In nucleotides, the CDR3 is TGTGCCAGCAGTTTAAGGGGGGGACTATCACAAGAGACCCAGTACTTC. Amino acid sequence: CASSLRGGLSQETQYF.

This clonotype was observed a handful of times. In DNA, the CDR3 is TGTGCCAGTAGTGCGACAGGCCTCGGCGTTTTGACAGATACGCAGTATTTT. Its translation: CASSATGLGVLTDTQYF. The genes are TRBV19 and TRBJ2-3; a possible D gene is TRBD1 (6 bases). The CDR3 extends over 17 amino acids. The V gene's germline CDR1 is LNHDA and CDR2 SQIVND (reference sequence). V gave up 5 bases and J gave up 3 bases, with 21 bases separating them.

This clonotype appeared a few times. The chain uses TRBV20-1 and TRBJ2-7; 7 nucleotides align to TRBD2. In germline, CDR1 is DFQATT, CDR2 SNEGSKA (reference sequence). The CDR3 sequence is 12 residues long. Germline trimming cut 6 bases from V and 2 bases from J; bases unmatched to any gene: 4. This chain's CDR3 is CSAGRGAYEQYF. Here the CDR3 DNA reads TGCAGTGCGGGCCGGGGGGCCTACGAGCAGTACTTC.

As for this clonotype: This CDR3 is missing its conserved last phenylalanine or tryptophan, likely due to a read error. This chain connects TRBV5-1 to TRBJ1-6, with D perhaps TRBD1 (5 bases). Germline V gives CDR1 SGHRS, CDR2 YFSETQ. The CDR3 runs to 17 residues. The V gene lost 1 base and the J gene lost 7 bases, with 18 bases spanning the gap. The CDR3 loop reads CASSLTLFRDENSPLHS. The CDR3 DNA reads TGCGCCAGCAGCTTGACTCTCTTCCGGGACGAAAATTCACCCCTCCACTCT.

The table lists this clonotype with many counts. The chain employs TRBV7-3 and TRBJ2-2, with D maybe TRBD2 (6 bases). V lost 1 base and J lost 0, with 6 bases in between. Per the germline V gene, CDR1 is SGHTA and CDR2 is FQGTGA. This CDR3 is built from 15 residues. This CDR3 is CASSLSGANTGELFF. DNA of the CDR3: TGTGCCAGCAGCTTAAGCGGGGCGAACACCGGGGAGCTGTTTTTT.

In the case of this clonotype: One end of the junction does not line up with germline, which may come from a read error. The rearrangement uses TRBV5-1 and TRBJ2-5, with 9 positions matching TRBD2. CDR3 length equals 16 residues. CDR1 and CDR2 (germline): SGHRS, YFSETQ. The CDR3, as DNA: TGCGCAAGCAGCTTGGCCCCGACTAGCGGCCAAGAGACCCAGTACTTC. Translating gives CASSLAPTSGQETQYF.

This clonotype came up a few times. This chain joins TRBV7-9 and TRBJ2-2, with a possible D match to TRBD2 (6 bases). Per the germline V gene, CDR1 is SEHNR and CDR2 is FQNEAQ (reference sequence). This CDR3 spans 15 amino acids. The ends were cut back, 9 bases at V and 5 bases at J, with 19 bases in the middle. CDR3 bases: TGTGCCAGTCTCATGTCCGGGAGTGGTACCGGGGAGCTGTTTTTT. It encodes CASLMSGSGTGELFF.

This clonotype was detected once. The chain combines TRBV30 with TRBJ2-1, with a tentative D call TRBD2 (6 bases). CDR1 GTSNPN and CDR2 SVGIG come from the germline V gene (reference sequence). CDR3 length: 15 residues. V shed 2 bases and J shed 1 base, with 12 bases lying between them. CDR3: CAWSFGTSSYNEQFF. The CDR3 DNA is TGTGCCTGGAGTTTTGGGACTTCTTCCTACAATGAGCAGTTCTTC.

The sample holds a few counts of this clonotype. The genes are TRBV10-3 and TRBJ2-3; D call uncertain. V lost 7 bases to trimming and J lost 4 bases, with 15 bases between them. Germline CDR1 ENHRY, CDR2 SYGVKD. The CDR3 length is 14 residues. The CDR3 bases are TGTGCCATCAATAAGTACGAGGATTCAGATACGCAGTATTTT. Protein product: CAINKYEDSDTQYF.

This clonotype was seen repeatedly, ten times or more. The chain recombines TRBV27 with TRBJ2-2, with D uncertain. The germline V gene has CDR1 MNHEY and CDR2 SMNVEV (reference sequence). Trimming removed 7 bases from V and 0 bases from J, with 15 bases in between. CDR3 length: 16 residues. This CDR3 is CASNRAVLANTGELFF. The DNA of the CDR3 is TGTGCCAGCAACCGGGCAGTCCTCGCGAACACCGGGGAGCTGTTTTTT.

The chain links TRBV3-1 to TRBJ2-5; D unresolved. The germline V and J ends were trimmed by 0 bases and 4 bases, with 9 bases remaining between them. From germline, CDR1 is LGHDT and CDR2 YNNKEL (reference sequence). CDR3 length equals 14 residues. CDR3: CASSQDVPRETQYF. CDR3 bases: TGTGCCAGCAGCCAAGATGTTCCGAGAGAGACCCAGTACTTC.

This chain uses TRBV9 with TRBJ2-5; D could derive from TRBD1 or TRBD2 (6 bases each). There are 14 residues in the CDR3. CDR1 is SGDLS, CDR2 YYNGEE, per germline. The germline V and J ends were trimmed by 3 bases and 4 bases, with 13 bases remaining between them. Here the CDR3 reads CASSASRGLETQYF. As DNA, the CDR3 is TGTGCCAGCAGCGCTTCTCGGGGGCTAGAGACCCAGTACTTC.

The CDR3 loop is CASSYRDISTDTQYF. CDR3 in DNA: TGCGCCAGCAGCTACCGGGACATCAGCACAGATACGCAGTATTTT. The chain links TRBV5-1 to TRBJ2-3; D perhaps matches TRBD1 (6 bases). The CDR3 contains 15 residues. Germline lookup yields CDR1 SGHRS and CDR2 YFSETQ. Between the trimmed V and J ends, which lost 3 bases and 0 bases, there was a span of 11 bases.